One sample yielded the 24 T cell receptor beta chains listed below, sequenced in a study of blood T cell repertoires in COVID-19. Measured with immunoSEQ multiplex PCR; TCRdb has only the in-frame clones, and not every one. The repertoire consists of some 70,000 clones, with roughly nine tenths occurring once and the leading ten covering about 8.9%. Sequenced: peripheral blood. The receptor set was obtained from a man in his forties or fifties with active COVID-19.

The chain uses TRBV2 and TRBJ2-3, with D possibly being TRBD2 (6 bases). This CDR3 contains 14 residues. The V end was cut by 6 bases, the J end by 0 bases, with 10 bases between. From germline, CDR1 is SNHLY and CDR2 FYNNEI. DNA of the CDR3: TGTGCCAGCAGGAGTCTAGCGAGCACAGATACGCAGTATTTT. This codes for CASRSLASTDTQYF. Variable domain in full (rest from reference TRBV2 and TRBJ2-3): EPEVTQTPSHQVTQMGQEVILRCVPISNHLYFYWYRQILGQKVEFLVSFYNNEISEKSEIFDDQFSVERPDGSNFTLKIRSTKLEDSAMYFCASRSLASTDTQYFGPGTRLTVL.

The V call is TRBV2, the J call TRBJ1-3; D remains ambiguous. CDR1 and CDR2 from the germline V gene are SNHLY and FYNNEI. The CDR3 extends over 15 amino acids. The V gene lost 7 bases and the J gene lost 4 bases, with 17 bases spanning the gap. The DNA for the CDR3 is TGTGCCAGCACCCCCGAGGCCTCTGGAGGAAACACCATATATTTT. Translation: CASTPEASGGNTIYF.

V is TRBV2 and J is TRBJ1-6; TRBD1 matches at 7 bases. CDR1 is SNHLY, CDR2 FYNNEI, per germline. CDR3 length equals 13 residues. The trim removed 6 bases at V and 10 bases at J, leaving 6 bases unmatched. The CDR3 coding sequence is TGTGCCAGCAGGGAGGGGGCTCAATCACCCCTCCACTTT. Translation: CASREGAQSPLHF.

This chain joins TRBV5-4 and TRBJ2-5; TRBD2 aligns across 14 bases. The CDR3 sequence is 16 residues long. The ends lost 3 bases at V and 2 bases at J; junction bases unmatched: 3. Germline CDR1 is SGHNT and CDR2 is YYREEE (reference sequence). The CDR3 sequence is CASSSGLAGEQETQYF. Written as DNA, the CDR3 is TGTGCCAGCAGCTCGGGACTAGCGGGGGAACAAGAGACCCAGTACTTC. Looking up the rest from reference TRBV5-4 and TRBJ2-5 gives the full variable domain: ETGVTQSPTHLIKTRGQQVTLRCSSQSGHNTVSWYQQALGQGPQFIFQYYREEENGRGNFPPRFSGLQFPNYSSELNVNALELDDSALYLCASSSGLAGEQETQYFGPGTRLLVL.

The rearrangement links TRBV6-5 to TRBJ1-3; D call uncertain. This CDR3 has 15 residues. With 2 bases removed from V and 4 bases from J, the gap between germline ends came to 12 bases. Germline V gene sequence: CDR1 MNHEY, CDR2 SVGAGI. The CDR3 reads CASSYTGSLGNTIYF. The DNA of the CDR3 is TGTGCCAGCAGTTACACCGGTAGTTTAGGAAACACCATATATTTT.

The chain links TRBV4-1 to TRBJ1-1, with D unclear. The ends were cut back, 0 bases at V and 1 base at J, with 15 bases in the middle. The germline V gene encodes CDR1 MGHRA and CDR2 YSYEKL. The length of the CDR3 is 17 residues. The CDR3 sequence: CASSQDPQRSPNTEAFF. DNA of the CDR3: TGCGCCAGCAGCCAAGACCCCCAGCGCAGCCCGAACACTGAAGCTTTCTTT.

This chain links TRBV18 with TRBJ2-5; 10 nucleotides agree with TRBD1. The CDR3 is 15 residues long. The junction had 6 bases not matched to a gene; V was cut back by 3 bases and J by 5 bases. Germline assignment: CDR1 KGHSH and CDR2 LQKENI. CDR3 nucleotides: TGTGCCAGCTCACCGGGACAGGGGTCATCCGAGACCCAGTACTTC. Protein: CASSPGQGSSETQYF.

This chain uses TRBV5-1 with TRBJ2-3; D is perhaps TRBD2 (6 bases). Germline loops: CDR1 SGHRS, CDR2 YFSETQ. The V end lost 2 bases, the J end lost 4 bases, and 11 bases lay between the germline ends. The CDR3 loop spans 14 amino acids. CDR3 sequence (DNA): TGCGCCAGCAGCTTTTTGGGGGGATCAGATACGCAGTATTTT. The encoded protein is CASSFLGGSDTQYF.

The rearrangement uses TRBV11-2 and TRBJ1-1; 8 bases agree with TRBD1. The germline V gene encodes CDR1 SGHAT and CDR2 FQNNGV. The CDR3 has 13 amino acids. J was trimmed by 4 bases and V by 5 bases; bases with no gene match: 3. This CDR3 reads CASSLDRGTEAFF. Written as DNA, the CDR3 is TGTGCCAGCAGCCTCGACAGGGGCACTGAAGCTTTCTTT.

This clone was counted once. This rearrangement joins TRBV5-4 to TRBJ2-7; 7 bases match TRBD2. The CDR3 has 16 residues. Germline V lookup: CDR1 SGHNT, CDR2 YYREEE (reference sequence). V gave up 3 bases and J gave up 3 bases; unmatched junction bases: 12. CDR3 coding DNA: TGTGCCAGCAGCTCGAAAAAGACTAGCCTGAACTACGAGCAGTACTTC. This sequence encodes CASSSKKTSLNYEQYF. Variable domain in full (rest from reference TRBV5-4 and TRBJ2-7): ETGVTQSPTHLIKTRGQQVTLRCSSQSGHNTVSWYQQALGQGPQFIFQYYREEENGRGNFPPRFSGLQFPNYSSELNVNALELDDSALYLCASSSKKTSLNYEQYFGPGTRLTVT.

The genes are TRBV2 and TRBJ1-5, with no clear D. The CDR3 is 14 amino acids. Per the germline V gene, CDR1 is SNHLY and CDR2 is FYNNEI. V dropped 2 bases and J dropped 0 bases, with 5 bases sitting between them. The CDR3 loop reads CASSETDSNQPQHF. DNA for the CDR3: TGTGCCAGCAGTGAAACAGATAGCAATCAGCCCCAGCATTTT.

The DNA of the CDR3 is TGTGCCAGCAGTTCTCAACCCGGGGACAGGGGCACTGAAGCTTTCTTT. Its translation is CASSSQPGDRGTEAFF. The genes are TRBV6-6 and TRBJ1-1; TRBD1 agrees at 10 bases. V shed 4 bases, J shed 4 bases, and the junction held 9 bases outside the gene matches. The CDR3 length is 16 residues. Germline assignment: CDR1 MNHNY and CDR2 SVGAGI (reference sequence).

This chain joins TRBV5-6 and TRBJ2-5, with no clear D. The CDR3 totals 14 residues. From germline, CDR1 is SGHDT and CDR2 YYEEEE. The ends were cut back, 4 bases at V and 3 bases at J, with 13 bases in the middle. The CDR3 region has the DNA TGTGCCAGCAGCCGTGACACCACCAAAGAGACCCAGTACTTC. The encoded protein is CASSRDTTKETQYF.

V and J are TRBV9 and TRBJ2-3, with D hard to call. The CDR3 runs 17 residues. Germline loops: CDR1 SGDLS, CDR2 YYNGEE. V was pared by 0 bases and J by 3 bases, with 17 bases between. Here the CDR3 DNA reads TGTGCCAGCAGCGTAGAAGAAGCTTCGGTTCTGACAGATACGCAGTATTTT. Its translation is CASSVEEASVLTDTQYF.

This clone was observed a single time. The V call is TRBV5-6, the J call TRBJ2-2; 9 bases align to TRBD1. Germline trimming cut 4 bases from V and 3 bases from J; bases unmatched to any gene: 7. The CDR3 extends over 16 amino acids. Germline values: CDR1 SGHDT, CDR2 YYEEEE. The CDR3 region is CASSPLRTGDTGELFF. The CDR3 DNA reads TGTGCCAGCAGCCCGCTCCGGACAGGGGACACCGGGGAGCTGTTTTTT.

This sequence joins TRBV7-9 and TRBJ2-1, with TRBD2 identical over 8 bases. V trimming: 5 bases; J trimming: 5 bases; junction bases outside the gene matches: 8. The CDR3 sequence is 15 residues long. Per germline, CDR1 SEHNR and CDR2 FQNEAQ (reference sequence). The CDR3, as DNA: TGTGCCAGCAGCCCGGGAATAGCGGGGCACAATGAGCAGTTCTTC. Protein: CASSPGIAGHNEQFF. The full variable domain, its missing parts supplied by reference TRBV7-9 and TRBJ2-1, is DTGVSQNPRHKITKRGQNVTFRCDPISEHNRLYWYRQTLGQGPEFLTYFQNEAQLEKSRLLSDRFSAERPKGSFSTLEIQRTEQGDSAMYLCASSPGIAGHNEQFFGPGTRLTVL.

V is TRBV19 and J is TRBJ1-5, with D tentatively TRBD1 (5 bases). Trimming removed 6 bases at V and 4 bases at J, with 13 bases between. This CDR3 comprises 14 residues. Germline V lookup: CDR1 LNHDA, CDR2 SQIVND (reference sequence). As DNA, the CDR3 is TGTGCCAGTAGGGATTTACAGGTTAATCAGCCCCAGCATTTT. Amino acid sequence: CASRDLQVNQPQHF.

The rearrangement links TRBV19 to TRBJ1-4; 9 bases agree with TRBD1. V trimming: 5 bases; J trimming: 3 bases; junction bases outside the gene matches: 16. CDR1 and CDR2 from the germline V gene are LNHDA and SQIVND (reference sequence). CDR3 length equals 19 residues. The CDR3 sequence: CASSADRGRRVAANEKLFF. Here the CDR3 DNA reads TGTGCCAGTAGTGCGGACAGGGGTCGGAGGGTGGCGGCTAATGAAAAACTGTTTTTT. Drawing the rest from reference TRBV19 and TRBJ1-4, the complete variable domain is DGGITQSPKYLFRKEGQNVTLSCEQNLNHDAMYWYRQDPGQGLRLIYYSQIVNDFQKGDIAEGYSVSREKKESFPLTVTSAQKNPTAFYLCASSADRGRRVAANEKLFFGSGTQLSVL.

This chain joins TRBV19 and TRBJ2-2, with TRBD2 matching over 9 bases. V was pared by 8 bases and J by 5 bases, with 6 bases of the junction left unmatched. The CDR3 totals 14 residues. Germline CDR1 LNHDA, CDR2 SQIVND (reference sequence). Here the CDR3 reads CASENLAGTGELFF. CDR3 nucleotides: TGTGCCAGTGAGAATCTAGCGGGAACCGGGGAGCTGTTTTTT.

The chain joins TRBV9 to TRBJ2-3, with D possibly matching TRBD2 (5 bases). This CDR3 is 14 amino acids long. Trimming took 4 bases from V and 1 from J, leaving 10 bases between them. In germline, CDR1 is SGDLS, CDR2 YYNGEE. DNA of the CDR3: TGTGCCAGCAGCTCAATGCGGGGCACAGATACGCAGTATTTT. It specifies CASSSMRGTDTQYF.

The rearrangement uses TRBV11-2 and TRBJ2-7, with 7 positions matching TRBD1. The germline gives CDR1 SGHAT, CDR2 FQNNGV. The CDR3 has 16 residues. V lost 5 bases, J lost 3 bases, and 13 bases stayed unmatched. The CDR3 DNA reads as TGTGCCAGCAGCCCCCTGGTGAGGGGGCGCGTCTACGAGCAGTACTTC. Amino acids: CASSPLVRGRVYEQYF.

J is TRBJ2-3 and V is TRBV2, with 15 bases that match TRBD2. CDR3 size: 17 residues. The J segment lost 2 bases and the V segment lost 5 bases, leaving 5 bases of the junction unmatched. In germline, CDR1 is SNHLY, CDR2 FYNNEI. This chain's CDR3 is CASSWTSGGVLTDTQYF. CDR3 DNA sequence: TGTGCCAGCAGTTGGACTAGCGGGGGGGTCCTCACAGATACGCAGTATTTT. Combining the CDR3 with reference TRBV2 and TRBJ2-3 gives the whole variable domain EPEVTQTPSHQVTQMGQEVILRCVPISNHLYFYWYRQILGQKVEFLVSFYNNEISEKSEIFDDQFSVERPDGSNFTLKIRSTKLEDSAMYFCASSWTSGGVLTDTQYFGPGTRLTVL.

The V call is TRBV5-1, the J call TRBJ2-5; D perhaps matches TRBD2 (5 bases). The J call may be wrong; the DNA end is better matched by TRBJ2-7. Germline CDR1 SGHRS, CDR2 YFSETQ. The CDR3 runs 13 residues. DNA for the CDR3: TGCGCCAGCAGCTTGGTCCCGGGGTCCGAGCAGTACTTC. Its protein is CASSLVPGSEQYF.

The V and J genes are TRBV5-1 and TRBJ2-7, with TRBD1 as a possible D gene (5 bases). Per the germline V gene, CDR1 is SGHRS and CDR2 is YFSETQ. CDR3 size: 14 residues. The V and J ends lost 2 bases and 5 bases respectively, with 14 bases between them. This chain's CDR3 is CASSFQGRSNEQYF. The CDR3 DNA is TGCGCCAGCAGCTTTCAGGGTAGAAGCAACGAGCAGTACTTC.